This passage covers 9 T cell receptor beta chains from one sample sequenced in a study of persistence of HIV-infected CD4 T cells. This was the immunoSEQ version 4 assay in survey mode. Some clones are missing from TCRdb's copy, which holds only in-frame ones; the method was immunoSEQ multiplex PCR. This table has 25,000 to 35,000 clones, roughly three quarters appearing once. Cells were stimulated with overlapping HIV-1 Gag 15-mer peptides. Responding CD4+ T cells were sorted by upregulation of both CD40 ligand and CD69. No antigens are known for them. Here the sequenced sample was CD4+ T cells sorted from PBMCs after roughly 18-hour stimulation, taken from a patient who received antiretroviral therapy. The receptors shown here come from an adult man with HIV who was CMV-seropositive.

There are a few counts of this clone. The chain links TRBV28 to TRBJ1-3; possibly TRBD1 for D (6 bases). The CDR3 is 16 amino acids. CDR1 and CDR2 (germline): MDHEN, SYDVKM. The V end was cut by 6 bases, the J end by 0 bases, with 15 bases between. The CDR3 nucleotides read TGTGCCAGCAGCCCCGGCGGACAGAGCTCTGGAAACACCATATATTTT. Residues: CASSPGGQSSGNTIYF.

This chain connects TRBV5-1 to TRBJ2-3, with D tentatively TRBD1 or TRBD2 (5 bases each). V was shortened by 6 bases and J by 4 bases, with 18 bases between the two germline ends. Germline V gene lookup returns CDR1 SGHRS and CDR2 YFSETQ. The CDR3 contains 15 residues. CDR3 region: CASNLGTGPADTQYF. DNA of the CDR3: TGCGCCAGCAACCTCGGAACGGGGCCAGCAGATACGCAGTATTTT.

This rearrangement joins TRBV19 to TRBJ1-1; D is ambiguous. The CDR3 length is 14 residues. The germline V gene encodes CDR1 LNHDA and CDR2 SQIVND (reference sequence). Trimming removed 6 bases at V and 1 base at J, with 12 bases between. The CDR3 DNA reads as TGTGCCAGTAGGAGGGCGGGAGAGAACACTGAAGCTTTCTTT. Translated: CASRRAGENTEAFF.

The chain employs TRBV27 and TRBJ1-1; the D gene is possibly TRBD1 (5 bases). V gave up 4 bases and J gave up 12 bases, with 21 bases separating them. The CDR3 sequence is 14 residues long. From germline, CDR1 is MNHEY and CDR2 SMNVEV (reference sequence). The CDR3, as DNA: TGTGCCAGCAGTTCATCCGACATGGCAGGGAAGTCTTTCTTT. It translates to CASSSSDMAGKSFF.

The chain has TRBV25-1 and TRBJ2-1, with D tentatively TRBD2 (5 bases). The CDR3 runs to 14 residues. CDR1 is MGHDK, CDR2 SYGVNS, per germline. The ends were cut back, 7 bases at V and 9 bases at J, with 19 bases in the middle. This chain's CDR3 is CASKADRRGGEQFF. In nucleotides, the CDR3 is TGTGCCAGCAAAGCGGACCGACGAGGCGGTGAGCAGTTCTTC.

The chain links TRBV6-5 to TRBJ1-2; 8 bases are shared with TRBD1. This CDR3 is 14 amino acids long. The V gene's germline CDR1 is MNHEY and CDR2 SVGAGI. The V gene end was trimmed by 6 bases and the J gene end by 0 bases; junction bases not matched to a gene: 3. CDR3 region: CASRAGGSNYGYTF. CDR3 nucleotides: TGTGCCAGCAGGGCAGGGGGCTCTAACTATGGCTACACCTTC.

The chain couples TRBV6-5 to TRBJ1-3; D unresolved. The CDR3 has 13 amino acids. CDR1 and CDR2 (germline): MNHEY, SVGAGI. V lost 4 bases, J lost 10 bases, and 14 bases lay in between. For the CDR3, the DNA is TGTGCCAGCAGTTCTGGGCAGCCTCCGACCATATATTTT. Protein product: CASSSGQPPTIYF.

The chain carries TRBV19 and TRBJ2-7; TRBD1 aligns across 7 bases. This CDR3 region has 15 residues. V trimming: 3 bases; J trimming: 2 bases; junction bases outside the gene matches: 7. Germline assignment: CDR1 LNHDA and CDR2 SQIVND (reference sequence). CDR3 sequence reads: CASSMMGQGAYEQYF. CDR3 bases: TGTGCCAGTAGTATGATGGGGCAGGGGGCCTACGAGCAGTACTTC.

J is TRBJ1-1 and V is TRBV6-5, with 7 bases that match TRBD1. CDR3 length equals 14 residues. CDR1 and CDR2 (germline): MNHEY, SVGAGI. The junction had 4 bases not matched to a gene; V was cut back by 2 bases and J by 4 bases. As DNA, the CDR3 is TGTGCCAGCAGTTACCCAGGGGGTGCCACTGAAGCTTTCTTT. This translates into CASSYPGGATEAFF.